This T cell receptor (beta chain) was obtained from a study of T cells in Graves' hyperthyroidism and ophthalmopathy. The CDR3 covers 16 residues. Germline CDR1 reads LNHDA; CDR2 reads SQIVND (reference sequence). V was shortened by 9 bases and J by 0 bases, with 17 bases between the two germline ends. Patients with uncontrolled infections, other autoimmune diseases, pregnancy or lactation were excluded. Comments on this clonotype: The antigen remains undetermined.

Whole-study results and caveats: Ophthalmopathy got predicted by the model a median approximately 6 months before its onset. Blood also carried most thyroid clonotypes expanded above 0.001.

Regions amplified from RNA transcripts were the TCR beta CDR3 regions. Initially, a first-round RT-PCR of the TCR CDR3 employed the HTBI primer set. A single record per CDR3 protein comes from TCRdb applying MiXCR to the multiplex PCR reads. The sample lists around 700,000 distinct CDR3 sequences; around 40% were seen once. What was sequenced was blood. This chain joins TRBV19 and TRBJ2-2; possibly TRBD1 for D (5 bases). This TCR came from a woman aged 40-49 years with Graves' hyperthyroidism. The DNA for the CDR3 is TGTGCCAGCAGGCATCTCGGCAGGGCGAACACCGGGGAGCTGTTTTTT. This sequence encodes CASRHLGRANTGELFF.